Below, one TCR beta chain is given with its context. Its antigen remains unidentified. The sample originates from a study of cytomegalovirus exposure and HLA in healthy donors. The wider study: A prior study identified some 100 million unique TCR beta sequences from about 200 million T cells.

PCR involved 60 Vbeta and 13 Jbeta primers. The table came from immunoSEQ multiplex PCR; TCRdb's copy has only in-frame clones and leaves some out. The profile shows over 110,000 clones, 70% to 85% of them singletons. Study results and limitations: Relative to the approximately 700-donor mean, N-insertions were reportedly fewer in an Asian-associated ancestry cluster in a later analysis. Most of the CMV-associated TCR beta chains (in a later analysis) appeared to be HLA-restricted.

The sequencing sample was made of PBMCs. This receptor was obtained from a woman between 50 and 59 years old in good health and CMV-seropositive.

The CDR3 DNA follows: TGTGCCAGCAGTGGCGGGGGGGCCCTCACCGGGGAGCTGTTTTTT. It translates to CASSGGGALTGELFF. This sequence joins TRBV6-1 and TRBJ2-2; 9 bases map to TRBD2. From germline, CDR1 is MNHNS and CDR2 SASEGT. The CDR3 extends over 15 amino acids. The J segment lost 4 bases and the V segment lost 4 bases, leaving 4 bases of the junction unmatched.